The clone carrying this T cell receptor beta chain was seen more than once but under ten times. The antigen is undetermined. Donors each provided ten milliliters of peripheral blood. A J-beta primer mix and a sample-barcoded 5' primer were used in a second PCR of about 6 to 12 cycles. TCRdb itself ran the 5' RACE reads through MiXCR, one entry per CDR3 protein. The data contain 1.4 million to 1.5 million distinct CDR3 sequences, approximately 40% of them singletons. Trimming stripped 4 bases from V and 4 bases from J, with 18 bases between. This CDR3 comprises 17 residues. Germline V gene lookup returns CDR1 SGHDT and CDR2 YYEEEE. These data come from a study of blood T cells in healthy people across ages. Study-wide results and limits: Lack of knowledge of donor CMV status possibly confounded expanded clonotype changes. While age rose, TCR beta diversity per million T cells dropped in a roughly linear way. Estimated diversity that came from one million T cells was considered an underestimate.

This receptor was identified in a woman younger than 30 in good health. This chain uses TRBV5-6 with TRBJ1-6; D possibly corresponds to TRBD1 (5 bases). The sample consisted of blood. Written as DNA, the CDR3 is TGTGCCAGCAGCGTGGAGGGTGGGGGGGTATATAATTCACCCCTCCACTTT. It codes for CASSVEGGGVYNSPLHF.